This T cell receptor beta chain was sequenced in a study of PD-L1 blockade in urothelial cancer. Looking at the study overall: Male sex and bladder-origin urothelial cancer characterized about 85% of the roughly 29 patients. Blood analysis took place 3 weeks (second dose) and 6 weeks after treatment start. Enrolled patients had been treated previously with 0 to 3 chemotherapy regimens.

Time point: peripheral blood 6 weeks after treatment start. V lost 1 base, J lost 3 bases, and 0 bases stayed unmatched. The CDR3 consists of 15 residues. The germline gives CDR1 LNHDA, CDR2 SQIVND (reference sequence). Using immunoSEQ multiplex PCR, the repertoire was profiled, and TCRdb retains in-frame clones only, with some absent. This table has about 43,000 clones, about 80% appearing once. Specimen: PBMCs, collected around atezolizumab (anti-PD-L1) treatment. This receptor was taken from a man between 60 and 75 years old with urothelial cancer. V gene TRBV19 combines with J gene TRBJ2-7, with TRBD2 identical over 13 bases. The CDR3 spells CASSIGTSGGYEQYF. CDR3 DNA: TGTGCCAGTAGTATAGGGACTAGCGGGGGCTACGAGCAGTACTTC.